One sample yielded the 32 T cell receptor beta chains listed below, sequenced in a study of T cell changes during pregnancy in multiple sclerosis. TCRdb's copy holds only in-frame clones and misses some; the assay was immunoSEQ multiplex PCR. Of about 62,000 clones in the sample, about 92% are singletons; the top ten hold about 2.7%. The starting material was peripheral blood, obtained in the second trimester of pregnancy. The source of these receptors is a female donor in good health, enrolled as a control in a pregnancy study.

V usage is TRBV7-9 and J usage is TRBJ2-1; TRBD2 agrees at 7 bases. CDR3 length: 17 amino acids. V shed 5 bases and J 5 bases; nucleotides not matched to a gene: 15. The germline V gene has CDR1 SEHNR and CDR2 FQNEAQ (reference sequence). CDR3 DNA: TGTGCCAGCAGCGGTAGGTGGTTGCGGGAGTCCCACAATGAGCAGTTCTTC. Encoded protein: CASSGRWLRESHNEQFF.

The V call is TRBV18, the J call TRBJ1-5; D may be TRBD1 (5 bases). The CDR3 is 14 residues long. The ends were cut back, 0 bases at V and 2 bases at J, with 5 bases in the middle. The germline V gene encodes CDR1 KGHSH and CDR2 LQKENI. The DNA of the CDR3 is TGTGCCAGCTCACCACCAGGGGGCAATCAGCCCCAGCATTTT. It codes for CASSPPGGNQPQHF.

The V gene is TRBV27, the J gene TRBJ2-5; D remains ambiguous. Germline V gene data show CDR1 as MNHEY and CDR2 as SMNVEV (reference sequence). CDR3 length equals 11 residues. Trimming stripped 5 bases from V and 4 bases from J, with 5 bases between. The DNA of the CDR3 is TGTGCCAGCAGTCCGAGAGAGACCCAGTACTTC. The encoded protein is CASSPRETQYF.

The chain carries TRBV7-3 and TRBJ2-5; maybe TRBD2 (7 bases). Per the germline V gene, CDR1 is SGHTA and CDR2 is FQGTGA. CDR3 length: 14 amino acids. Trimming stripped 6 bases from V and 7 bases from J, with 18 bases between. The CDR3 DNA sequence: TGTGCCAGCAGTGGGGGGGGCCACCCTATGACCCAGTACTTC. Its translation is CASSGGGHPMTQYF.

This chain links TRBV30 with TRBJ2-1; D possibly corresponds to TRBD2 (6 bases). This CDR3 contains 15 residues. Germline CDR1 and CDR2: GTSNPN and SVGIG (reference sequence). Trimming left V 2 bases short and J 1 base short, with 12 bases between. The CDR3 DNA sequence: TGTGCCTGGAGTCCGCGGACTACGTCCTACAATGAGCAGTTCTTC. Its protein product is CAWSPRTTSYNEQFF.

The CDR3 region has the DNA TGTGCCAGCAGTTACTCGCGGGTCTCTGGAAACACCATATATTTT. It encodes CASSYSRVSGNTIYF. The rearrangement joins TRBV6-5 to TRBJ1-3, with D hard to call. The CDR3 spans 15 residues. Germline loops: CDR1 MNHEY, CDR2 SVGAGI. V was trimmed by 0 bases and J by 0 bases, leaving 6 bases between them.

This chain joins TRBV11-2 and TRBJ1-3; D is uncertain. In germline, CDR1 is SGHAT, CDR2 FQNNGV. Between the trimmed V and J ends, which lost 1 base and 0 bases, there was a span of 13 bases. The CDR3 runs 17 residues. The CDR3 nucleotides are TGTGCCAGCAGCTTAGTTTCGGACGGAGGCTCTGGAAACACCATATATTTT. It specifies CASSLVSDGGSGNTIYF. Using reference TRBV11-2 and TRBJ1-3 for the parts outside the CDR3, the full variable domain is EAGVAQSPRYKIIEKRQSVAFWCNPISGHATLYWYQQILGQGPKLLIQFQNNGVVDDSQLPKDRFSAERLKGVDSTLKIQPAKLEDSAVYLCASSLVSDGGSGNTIYFGEGSWLTVV.

This clone was recorded only once. The CDR3, as DNA: TGTGCCTGGAACTCTCCGCCGGTATCTGAAGCTTTCTTT. Amino acid sequence: CAWNSPPVSEAFF. This chain joins TRBV30 and TRBJ1-1; D is undetermined. V lost 4 bases to trimming and J lost 6 bases, with 15 bases between them. This CDR3 contains 13 residues. Germline V gene data show CDR1 as GTSNPN and CDR2 as SVGIG (reference sequence).

The rearrangement uses TRBV7-2 and TRBJ2-7, with D unclear. CDR1 is SGHTA, CDR2 FQGNSA, per germline. Trimming cost V 5 bases and J 0 bases, with 11 bases left between them. The length of the CDR3 is 14 residues. CDR3: CASSGYRSSYEQYF. The CDR3 nucleotides are TGTGCCAGCAGCGGCTATAGGAGCTCCTACGAGCAGTACTTC.

This chain uses TRBV5-1 with TRBJ2-7; unclear D gene. Per the germline V gene, CDR1 is SGHRS and CDR2 is YFSETQ. This CDR3 has 13 amino acids. Trimming pared 0 bases from V and 7 bases from J, leaving 11 bases between. CDR3 region: CASSLEARREQYF. The CDR3 nucleotides read TGCGCCAGCAGCTTGGAGGCGAGGCGGGAGCAGTACTTC.

The chain employs TRBV28 and TRBJ2-3, with 9 bases identical to TRBD1. Trimming took 6 bases from V and 4 from J; bases not matched to a gene: 8. The CDR3 has 15 residues. Germline assignment: CDR1 MDHEN and CDR2 SYDVKM. CDR3 sequence: CASSPRDRVADTQYF. CDR3 sequence (DNA): TGTGCCAGCAGCCCCCGGGACAGGGTAGCAGATACGCAGTATTTT.

CDR3 coding DNA: TGTGCCAGCAGCCCGAACTACCCGGGTGAGCAGTTCTTC. Its translation: CASSPNYPGEQFF. The chain joins TRBV11-2 to TRBJ2-1; D is ambiguous. The CDR3 totals 13 residues. CDR1 and CDR2 (germline): SGHAT, FQNNGV. Deletions cut 5 bases from V and 9 bases from J, with 14 bases between. Supplemented by reference TRBV11-2 and TRBJ2-1, the full variable domain reads EAGVAQSPRYKIIEKRQSVAFWCNPISGHATLYWYQQILGQGPKLLIQFQNNGVVDDSQLPKDRFSAERLKGVDSTLKIQPAKLEDSAVYLCASSPNYPGEQFFGPGTRLTVL.

This chain joins TRBV10-3 and TRBJ2-7; 9 positions match TRBD2. CDR1 ENHRY and CDR2 SYGVKD come from the germline V gene. With 7 bases clipped from V and 6 bases from J, the junction kept 13 bases outside the gene matches. The CDR3 length is 15 residues. The CDR3 DNA sequence: TGTGCCATCACGACCAATAGCGGGAGAAGGGGCGAGCAGTACTTC. This encodes CAITTNSGRRGEQYF.

On this clone: A junction end diverges from the germline sequence, so it may reflect a read error. The chain employs TRBV5-1 and TRBJ2-7, with 9 nucleotides matching TRBD1. The germline gives CDR1 SGHRS, CDR2 YFSETQ. CDR3 size: 14 residues. CDR3 DNA: TGCGCCAGTAGCTCCGGGACAGGGAACTACGAGCAGTACTTC. Protein product: CASSSGTGNYEQYF.

The chain combines TRBV7-3 with TRBJ1-1, with unresolved D. CDR3 size: 13 residues. CDR1 SGHTA and CDR2 FQGTGA come from the germline V gene. Trimming removed 6 bases from V and 2 bases from J, with 10 bases in between. The CDR3 region is CASRGGRNTEAFF. In DNA form, the CDR3 reads TGTGCCAGCAGAGGCGGCAGAAACACTGAAGCTTTCTTT.

About this clone itself: The junction differs from germline at one of its ends, possibly a read error. The chain carries TRBV7-3 and TRBJ2-3; D is unclear. The germline V gene has CDR1 SGHTA and CDR2 FQGTGA. The CDR3 is 14 amino acids. CDR3 nucleotide sequence: TGTGCCAGCAGCTTATTTGCGGATGCAGACACGCAGTATTTT. It codes for CASSLFADADTQYF.

The chain has TRBV7-8 and TRBJ1-1, with TRBD1 identical over 7 bases. The ends lost 4 bases at V and 1 base at J; junction bases unmatched: 6. Germline-derived CDR1 and CDR2 are SGHVS and FQNEAQ. The CDR3 runs to 15 residues. CDR3 residues: CASSSRQGRNTEAFF. DNA of the CDR3: TGTGCCAGCAGCTCCCGACAGGGTAGGAACACTGAAGCTTTCTTT.

The sample holds one count of this clone. The gene calls are TRBV19 and TRBJ1-1; maybe TRBD1 (6 bases). The V and J ends lost 3 bases and 1 base respectively, with 9 bases between them. Germline assignment: CDR1 LNHDA and CDR2 SQIVND (reference sequence). The CDR3 covers 14 residues. The CDR3 sequence: CASSIGRGNTEAFF. The CDR3 DNA reads TGTGCCAGTAGTATTGGCAGGGGGAACACTGAAGCTTTCTTT.

The V gene is TRBV5-6, the J gene TRBJ2-7; TRBD2 matches 12 bases. The CDR3 spans 16 residues. Germline values: CDR1 SGHDT, CDR2 YYEEEE. With 4 bases clipped from V and 3 bases from J, the junction kept 8 bases outside the gene matches. The CDR3 spells CASSTMGLAGYYEQYF. The DNA for the CDR3 is TGTGCCAGCAGCACAATGGGACTAGCGGGTTACTACGAGCAGTACTTC. Supplemented by reference TRBV5-6 and TRBJ2-7, the full variable domain reads DAGVTQSPTHLIKTRGQQVTLRCSPKSGHDTVSWYQQALGQGPQFIFQYYEEEERQRGNFPDRFSGHQFPNYSSELNVNALLLGDSALYLCASSTMGLAGYYEQYFGPGTRLTVT.

The rearrangement links TRBV13 to TRBJ1-2; D perhaps matches TRBD1 (6 bases). Trimming removed 4 bases from V and 0 bases from J, with 18 bases in between. CDR3 length: 17 amino acids. Germline V gene lookup returns CDR1 PRHDT and CDR2 FYEKMQ (reference sequence). The CDR3 DNA follows: TGTGCCAGCAGCTCCCCTGGGACAAATTTAGCTAACTATGGCTACACCTTC. It yields the protein CASSSPGTNLANYGYTF.

The chain carries TRBV2 and TRBJ2-2; 9 positions agree with TRBD2. The CDR3 is 18 residues long. The J segment lost 8 bases and the V segment lost 2 bases, leaving 15 bases of the junction unmatched. CDR1 is SNHLY and CDR2 is FYNNEI in the germline V gene. Written as DNA, the CDR3 is TGTGCCAGCAGTGAAAAGGCGCCTGGCGGGGGGGCATGGGGGGAGCTGTTTTTT. This sequence encodes CASSEKAPGGGAWGELFF.

The chain links TRBV6-6 to TRBJ2-2, with 7 nucleotides matching TRBD2. The CDR3 runs 15 residues. CDR1 and CDR2 from the germline V gene are MNHNY and SVGAGI (reference sequence). Trimming took 1 base from V and 4 from J; bases not matched to a gene: 3. The CDR3 DNA follows: TGTGCCAGCAGTTACTTCGGGAGGTTCACCGGGGAGCTGTTTTTT. It is translated as CASSYFGRFTGELFF.

V is TRBV27 and J is TRBJ1-1; D is perhaps TRBD1 (6 bases). This CDR3 comprises 12 residues. The V gene lost 6 bases and the J gene lost 11 bases, with 16 bases spanning the gap. The germline CDR1 and CDR2 sequences are MNHEY and SMNVEV (reference sequence). The CDR3 loop is CASRGGGGGAFF. For the CDR3, the DNA is TGTGCCAGCAGAGGGGGGGGAGGAGGGGCTTTCTTT.

The rearrangement links TRBV5-4 to TRBJ1-2; D gene unclear. The CDR3 loop spans 14 amino acids. V was pared by 3 bases and J by 0 bases, with 9 bases between. Germline assignment: CDR1 SGHNT and CDR2 YYREEE (reference sequence). The CDR3: CASSSPETNYGYTF. The CDR3 DNA sequence: TGTGCCAGCAGCTCCCCGGAGACTAACTATGGCTACACCTTC.

The J gene is TRBJ2-6, the V gene TRBV28; D not certain. This CDR3 spans 14 amino acids. Per germline, CDR1 MDHEN and CDR2 SYDVKM. The ends were cut back, 3 bases at V and 4 bases at J, with 7 bases in the middle. CDR3 coding DNA: TGTGCCAGCAGTTTGGTGGGCGGGGCCAACGTCCTGACTTTC. Its translation: CASSLVGGANVLTF.

This clone was seen just once. This chain joins TRBV6-1 and TRBJ1-1, with TRBD1 as a possible D gene (5 bases). The CDR3 runs 12 residues. Germline V gives CDR1 MNHNS, CDR2 SASEGT. The V end lost 6 bases, the J end lost 8 bases, and 13 bases lay between the germline ends. CDR3 amino acids: CASSAGLREAFF. The CDR3 DNA reads TGTGCCAGCAGCGCGGGACTAAGGGAAGCTTTCTTT.

The rearrangement uses TRBV7-4 and TRBJ2-3, with TRBD1 matching over 9 bases. The CDR3 loop spans 16 amino acids. Germline V gene sequence: CDR1 SGHVT, CDR2 SQSDAQ. Trimming removed 5 bases from V and 6 bases from J; junction bases left unmatched: 12. The CDR3 bases are TGTGCCAGCAGCACTTACCGGGACAGGGCAGTGGATACGCAGTATTTT. It codes for CASSTYRDRAVDTQYF.

The genes are TRBV7-2 and TRBJ2-5, with D unclear. Trimming took 5 bases from V and 1 from J, leaving 5 bases between them. The germline V gene has CDR1 SGHTA and CDR2 FQGNSA. The CDR3 runs to 12 residues. The chain's CDR3 is CASSQLQETQYF. The CDR3 nucleotides are TGTGCCAGCAGCCAACTCCAAGAGACCCAGTACTTC.

The CDR3 spells CATGQPNYGYTF. In DNA form, the CDR3 reads TGTGCCACGGGACAGCCAAACTATGGCTACACCTTC. V is TRBV10-3 and J is TRBJ1-2; 7 positions match TRBD1. Losses at the gene ends were 10 bases for V and 2 bases for J; bases not matched to a gene: 4. Per germline, CDR1 ENHRY and CDR2 SYGVKD. The CDR3 totals 12 residues.

J is TRBJ1-4 and V is TRBV19, with 8 nucleotides matching TRBD1. The trim removed 10 bases at V and 0 bases at J, leaving 7 bases unmatched. The germline gives CDR1 LNHDA, CDR2 SQIVND (reference sequence). The CDR3 totals 15 residues. The CDR3 nucleotides are TGTGCCACCAAGGACAGGGCCTCAACTAATGAAAAACTGTTTTTT. It is translated as CATKDRASTNEKLFF. Together with reference TRBV19 and TRBJ1-4, the CDR3 gives the full variable domain: DGGITQSPKYLFRKEGQNVTLSCEQNLNHDAMYWYRQDPGQGLRLIYYSQIVNDFQKGDIAEGYSVSREKKESFPLTVTSAQKNPTAFYLCATKDRASTNEKLFFGSGTQLSVL.

The J gene is TRBJ1-2, the V gene TRBV7-9; no definite D call. V was trimmed by 1 base and J by 8 bases, leaving 8 bases between them. Germline lookup yields CDR1 SEHNR and CDR2 FQNEAQ (reference sequence). This CDR3 contains 12 residues. The DNA of the CDR3 is TGTGCCAGCAGCTTAGGAGTACGCGGCTACACCTTC. Its translation: CASSLGVRGYTF.

The chain joins TRBV9 to TRBJ1-4; D remains ambiguous. CDR3 length equals 15 residues. V was trimmed by 3 bases and J by 0 bases, leaving 9 bases between them. CDR1 SGDLS and CDR2 YYNGEE come from the germline V gene. In nucleotides, the CDR3 is TGTGCCAGCAGCGCGCAGACATCAACTAATGAAAAACTGTTTTTT. Protein product: CASSAQTSTNEKLFF.